The next 30 T cell receptor beta chains were all read from a single sample in a study of cytotoxic CD8 clonotypes in ibrutinib-treated CLL. TCRdb's copy holds only in-frame clones and misses some; the assay was immunoSEQ multiplex PCR. The sample shows under 150,000 clones, over 75% of them seen only once. Sequenced here: PBMCs, sampled after 36 months of ibrutinib treatment. The receptors come from a human donor with chronic lymphocytic leukemia.

This chain connects TRBV5-5 to TRBJ1-5; D unresolved. From germline, CDR1 is SGHKS and CDR2 YYEKEE (reference sequence). Between the trimmed V and J ends, which lost 1 base and 5 bases, there was a span of 13 bases. This CDR3 spans 15 amino acids. The CDR3 region is CASSLIVAWDQPQHF. The CDR3 nucleotides are TGTGCCAGCAGCTTGATCGTCGCCTGGGATCAGCCCCAGCATTTT.

The rearrangement uses TRBV5-1 and TRBJ2-2; the match to TRBD1 covers 9 bases. Germline lookup yields CDR1 SGHRS and CDR2 YFSETQ. The CDR3 totals 17 residues. Trimming removed 0 bases from V and 6 bases from J; junction bases left unmatched: 9. The DNA for the CDR3 is TGCGCCAGCAGCTTGGCGGGACAGGGTATATTTTCCGGGGAGCTGTTTTTT. This encodes CASSLAGQGIFSGELFF.

This clone was seen once. The V and J genes are TRBV4-1 and TRBJ2-3, with a possible D match to TRBD1 (6 bases). Trimming pared 1 base from V and 1 base from J, leaving 9 bases between. The V gene's germline CDR1 is MGHRA and CDR2 YSYEKL. This CDR3 contains 15 residues. The CDR3 protein is CASSQVWGRTDTQYF. For the CDR3, the DNA is TGCGCCAGCAGCCAAGTTTGGGGGCGCACAGATACGCAGTATTTT.

The gene calls are TRBV15 and TRBJ1-5; no definite D call. CDR3 length: 15 amino acids. CDR1 is LNHNV and CDR2 is YYDKDF in the germline V gene (reference sequence). V was pared by 8 bases and J by 2 bases, with 16 bases between. The CDR3 reads CATGIVMGGNQPQHF. The CDR3 nucleotides are TGTGCCACCGGAATCGTCATGGGAGGCAATCAGCCCCAGCATTTT.

V gene TRBV5-1 combines with J gene TRBJ1-4; D is uncertain. There are 13 residues in the CDR3. Germline V gene sequence: CDR1 SGHRS, CDR2 YFSETQ. Between the trimmed V and J ends, which lost 7 bases and 2 bases, there was a span of 9 bases. CDR3 in amino acids: CASGDQTNEKLFF. The CDR3 DNA reads TGCGCCAGCGGCGATCAGACTAATGAAAAACTGTTTTTT.

The chain employs TRBV2 and TRBJ1-4; TRBD1 is a possible D gene (5 bases). CDR1 is SNHLY, CDR2 FYNNEI, per germline. This CDR3 has 14 residues. V gave up 7 bases and J gave up 0 bases, with 9 bases separating them. CDR3 in amino acids: CASIGAATNEKLFF. DNA of the CDR3: TGTGCCAGCATCGGGGCCGCAACTAATGAAAAACTGTTTTTT.

The genes are TRBV13 and TRBJ1-3, with D maybe TRBD1 (6 bases). In germline, CDR1 is PRHDT, CDR2 FYEKMQ (reference sequence). V was trimmed by 5 bases and J by 1 base, leaving 12 bases between them. The CDR3 has 15 amino acids. The CDR3 region is CASSETGLSGNTIYF. CDR3 in DNA: TGTGCCAGCAGCGAAACAGGGTTGTCTGGAAACACCATATATTTT.

The chain carries TRBV19 and TRBJ2-7; 8 nucleotides line up with TRBD1. This CDR3 has 14 amino acids. Trimming took 5 bases from V and 2 from J; bases not matched to a gene: 5. Germline V CDR1 and CDR2: LNHDA, SQIVND (reference sequence). The CDR3 bases are TGTGCCAGTAGTCCCCAGGACAGGGCCTACGAGCAGTACTTC. The encoded protein is CASSPQDRAYEQYF.

This chain links TRBV2 with TRBJ2-7; D unresolved. The CDR3 totals 14 residues. Germline lookup yields CDR1 SNHLY and CDR2 FYNNEI. V lost 6 bases to trimming and J lost 1 base, with 13 bases between them. The CDR3 region has the DNA TGTGCCAGCAGAGATTTGGGCCTGTCCTACGAGCAGTACTTC. This encodes CASRDLGLSYEQYF.

This clone was found once. Written as DNA, the CDR3 is TGTGCCAGAAGCTTAGCGGGGGGGTCTTATAGCAATCAGCCCCAGCATTTT. The encoded protein is CARSLAGGSYSNQPQHF. The J gene is TRBJ1-5, the V gene TRBV7-5. TRBV7-5 is noted as a pseudogene. The CDR3 loop spans 17 amino acids.

The chain has TRBV28 and TRBJ2-7, with 10 bases lining up with TRBD1. Germline trimming cut 6 bases from V and 3 bases from J; bases unmatched to any gene: 5. This CDR3 is 14 amino acids long. CDR1 MDHEN and CDR2 SYDVKM come from the germline V gene. The CDR3 region is CASRNRDRGYEQYF. The CDR3 coding sequence is TGTGCCAGCAGGAACCGGGACAGGGGCTACGAGCAGTACTTC.

V usage is TRBV18 and J usage is TRBJ2-3; 10 bases agree with TRBD1. J was trimmed by 5 bases and V by 4 bases; bases with no gene match: 6. This CDR3 spans 15 amino acids. The germline V gene encodes CDR1 KGHSH and CDR2 LQKENI. DNA for the CDR3: TGTGCCAGCTCACTCTCGACAGGGGGCGAAGATACGCAGTATTTT. It encodes CASSLSTGGEDTQYF.

V is TRBV15 and J is TRBJ1-1; possibly TRBD1 for D (5 bases). Germline CDR1 reads LNHNV; CDR2 reads YYDKDF (reference sequence). The CDR3 has 15 amino acids. Trimming stripped 7 bases from V and 5 bases from J, with 20 bases between. The CDR3 reads CATNTGVGGSTEAFF. The DNA of the CDR3 is TGTGCCACCAACACAGGTGTCGGCGGGTCGACTGAAGCTTTCTTT.

The chain carries TRBV15 and TRBJ2-3, with a tentative D call TRBD1 (5 bases). The CDR3 runs 14 residues. The V gene's germline CDR1 is LNHNV and CDR2 YYDKDF (reference sequence). The V end was cut by 3 bases, the J end by 2 bases, with 9 bases between. CDR3 in DNA: TGTGCCACCAGCAGGGGGCGATACACAGATACGCAGTATTTT. It translates to CATSRGRYTDTQYF.

This chain links TRBV6-5 with TRBJ1-1; D might be TRBD1 (5 bases). The CDR3 has 15 amino acids. Germline values: CDR1 MNHEY, CDR2 SVGAGI. V lost 4 bases to trimming and J lost 0 bases, with 12 bases between them. CDR3 amino acids: CASSWGLEMNTEAFF. The CDR3, as DNA: TGTGCCAGCAGTTGGGGGTTAGAAATGAACACTGAAGCTTTCTTT.

This chain links TRBV10-3 with TRBJ1-3, with D unresolved. The CDR3 sequence is 14 residues long. Trimming took 5 bases from V and 2 from J, leaving 10 bases between them. Per germline, CDR1 ENHRY and CDR2 SYGVKD. The CDR3 region is CAISPIATGNTIYF. DNA for the CDR3: TGTGCCATCAGTCCGATCGCTACTGGAAACACCATATATTTT.

This chain links TRBV15 with TRBJ2-5, with TRBD1 matching 8 bases. This CDR3 is 15 amino acids long. The germline V gene has CDR1 LNHNV and CDR2 YYDKDF (reference sequence). J was trimmed by 4 bases and V by 4 bases; bases with no gene match: 8. The CDR3 is CATSTRQGLGETQYF. The CDR3 DNA reads TGTGCCACCAGCACTAGACAGGGGTTAGGAGAGACCCAGTACTTC.

This clone has just one count. The chain joins TRBV5-1 to TRBJ2-3; tentative D call: TRBD2 (5 bases). Trimming cost V 7 bases and J 6 bases, with 18 bases left between them. The CDR3 has 14 residues. Germline CDR1 reads SGHRS; CDR2 reads YFSETQ. The CDR3 nucleotides are TGCGCCAGCTACCGATCAGAACCGGGGGATACGCAGTATTTT. It yields the protein CASYRSEPGDTQYF.

This chain uses TRBV10-3 with TRBJ1-2; 9 bases agree with TRBD1. V gave up 0 bases and J gave up 2 bases; unmatched junction bases: 7. CDR1 ENHRY and CDR2 SYGVKD come from the germline V gene. This CDR3 region has 17 residues. The CDR3 is CAISESAGTGINYGYTF. The CDR3 nucleotides are TGTGCCATCAGTGAGTCGGCCGGGACAGGGATCAACTATGGCTACACCTTC.

A few counts support this clone. The chain uses TRBV5-4 and TRBJ1-2, with D maybe TRBD1 (5 bases). The CDR3 spans 12 residues. Germline CDR1 SGHNT, CDR2 YYREEE (reference sequence). Deletions cut 5 bases from V and 4 bases from J, with 9 bases between. CDR3 region: CASSFDSYGYTF. The CDR3 bases are TGTGCCAGCAGTTTCGACAGCTATGGCTACACCTTC.

The CDR3 spells CASSNLAENEQFF. DNA of the CDR3: TGTGCCAGCAGTAATCTAGCGGAAAATGAGCAGTTCTTC. The chain combines TRBV6-6 with TRBJ2-1, with 7 bases lining up with TRBD2. The CDR3 totals 13 residues. Looked up from germline, CDR1 is MNHNY and CDR2 is SVGAGI (reference sequence). The V and J ends lost 5 bases and 7 bases, in that order; junction bases with no gene match: 5.

This chain connects TRBV7-9 to TRBJ1-1; no firm D call. Trimming removed 0 bases at V and 1 base at J, with 3 bases between. CDR1 SEHNR and CDR2 FQNEAQ come from the germline V gene (reference sequence). This CDR3 contains 13 residues. The CDR3 region has the DNA TGTGCCAGCAGCTTAGCTGGGAACACTGAAGCTTTCTTT. This sequence encodes CASSLAGNTEAFF. The complete variable domain, with remaining parts taken from reference TRBV7-9 and TRBJ1-1, reads DTGVSQNPRHKITKRGQNVTFRCDPISEHNRLYWYRQTLGQGPEFLTYFQNEAQLEKSRLLSDRFSAERPKGSFSTLEIQRTEQGDSAMYLCASSLAGNTEAFFGQGTRLTVV.

The chain employs TRBV5-6 and TRBJ2-7; 11 bases are a match to TRBD2. The CDR3 loop spans 16 amino acids. V trimming: 3 bases; J trimming: 4 bases; junction bases outside the gene matches: 9. In germline, CDR1 is SGHDT, CDR2 YYEEEE. Here the CDR3 DNA reads TGTGCCAGCAGCTCTCTAGCGGGGGGTGCCGCGTACGAGCAGTACTTC. It yields the protein CASSSLAGGAAYEQYF.

This chain connects TRBV30 to TRBJ2-1; TRBD1 is a possible D gene (5 bases). The CDR3 has 13 amino acids. Germline values: CDR1 GTSNPN, CDR2 SVGIG (reference sequence). Trimming shortened V by 3 bases and J by 9 bases, and 15 bases separated the two germline ends. In nucleotides, the CDR3 is TGTGCCTGGAGGTGGGGCCAGGGCGGTGAGCAGTTCTTC. As protein: CAWRWGQGGEQFF.

The genes are TRBV7-7 and TRBJ2-5; 7 nucleotides match TRBD2. The length of the CDR3 is 14 residues. Looked up from germline, CDR1 is SSHAT and CDR2 is FNYEAQ (reference sequence). Losses at the gene ends were 0 bases for V and 5 bases for J; bases not matched to a gene: 3. Here the CDR3 DNA reads TGTGCCAGCAGCTTAGCGGGAGGGAGGGAGACCCAGTACTTC. Translating it yields CASSLAGGRETQYF.

This chain joins TRBV10-1 and TRBJ2-7; D unclear. The CDR3 length is 14 residues. Germline V gene data show CDR1 as WNHNN and CDR2 as SYGVQD (reference sequence). V was pared by 2 bases and J by 7 bases, with 15 bases between. The DNA of the CDR3 is TGCGCCAGCAGTGAGACCCCCGTTATCGGAGAGCAGTACTTC. This codes for CASSETPVIGEQYF.

To note about this clone: The sample contains more than one DNA sequence encoding this CDR3. The CDR3 here is CASSPGQSSYEQYF. The DNA of the CDR3 is TGCGCCAGCAGCCCGGGACAGAGCTCCTACGAGCAGTACTTC. The chain has TRBV5-1 and TRBJ2-7; 7 bases map to TRBD1. Germline lookup yields CDR1 SGHRS and CDR2 YFSETQ. V lost 4 bases and J lost 0; bases outside the gene matches: 4. The CDR3 is made up of 14 amino acids.

V gene TRBV6-5 combines with J gene TRBJ1-1; D is unresolved. Germline assignment: CDR1 MNHEY and CDR2 SVGAGI. Trimming stripped 0 bases from V and 6 bases from J, with 11 bases between. This CDR3 has 14 residues. The CDR3 reads CASSYSRGFPEAFF. CDR3 nucleotide sequence: TGTGCCAGCAGTTACTCTCGGGGATTTCCTGAAGCTTTCTTT.

CDR3: CASSDGTGGSEQYF. The CDR3 nucleotides are TGCGCCAGCAGTGATGGGACAGGGGGTTCCGAGCAGTACTTC. The genes are TRBV10-1 and TRBJ2-7, with 11 bases aligning to TRBD1. This CDR3 has 14 residues. The germline gives CDR1 WNHNN, CDR2 SYGVQD (reference sequence). J gave up 6 bases and V 3 bases, and 4 bases lay outside the gene matches.

The chain joins TRBV18 to TRBJ2-7; no clear D. V lost 0 bases and J 2 bases, leaving 11 bases between the germline ends. The germline gives CDR1 KGHSH, CDR2 LQKENI. This CDR3 is built from 15 residues. The chain's CDR3 is CASSPPTTNPYEQYF. In DNA, the CDR3 is TGTGCCAGCTCACCACCCACCACCAACCCCTACGAGCAGTACTTC.